The 17 T cell receptor beta chains in this list originate from one sample, sequenced in a study of T cells after yellow fever vaccination. TCRdb re-derived calls from the 5' RACE reads in MiXCR, one entry per CDR3 protein. The sample yields around 600,000 distinct CDR3 sequences, 12% seen once. The sample was PBMCs, taken on the day of the yellow fever booster vaccination. These TCRs come from a young man who received the YFV17D yellow fever vaccine.

The chain combines TRBV29-1 with TRBJ2-7, with 9 bases fitting TRBD2. With V trimmed by 1 base and J by 1 base, 8 bases remained unmatched. CDR1 and CDR2 from the germline V gene are SQVTM and ANQGSEA. The CDR3 covers 16 residues. The CDR3 DNA is TGCAGCGTTGAAGTGGTAGCGGGAGAGGGGTCCTACGAGCAGTACTTC. Its translation: CSVEVVAGEGSYEQYF.

The table lists this clonotype with many counts. The chain is built from TRBV11-2 and TRBJ2-1; 9 positions match TRBD2. Trimming cost V 1 base and J 10 bases; bases outside gene matches: 17. CDR3 size: 18 residues. Per germline, CDR1 SGHAT and CDR2 FQNNGV. The DNA of the CDR3 is TGTGCCAGCAGCTTAGGTGTAGCGGGGGACCTTGGGGGAAGGGAGCAGTTCTTC. Translated: CASSLGVAGDLGGREQFF.

In its sample, this clonotype was seen a few times. The chain couples TRBV9 to TRBJ2-1; 12 bases are shared with TRBD2. The CDR3 extends over 20 amino acids. Germline CDR1 and CDR2: SGDLS and YYNGEE. V lost 1 base to trimming and J lost 1 base; unmatched junction nucleotides: 12. CDR3 sequence: CASSVLPETSGSGSYNEQFF. As DNA, the CDR3 is TGTGCCAGCAGCGTACTACCCGAGACTAGCGGGAGTGGGTCCTACAATGAGCAGTTCTTC.

This chain connects TRBV27 to TRBJ2-1; TRBD1 or TRBD2 may be the D gene (5 bases each). The CDR3 totals 14 residues. Germline CDR1 is MNHEY and CDR2 is SMNVEV (reference sequence). Trimming removed 2 bases from V and 6 bases from J, with 11 bases in between. The chain's CDR3 is CASSLGGEGNEQFF. DNA of the CDR3: TGTGCCAGCAGTTTAGGGGGAGAGGGCAATGAGCAGTTCTTC.

At least ten counts were recorded for this clonotype. The junction does not match germline at one end; this may be a read error. This chain joins TRBV7-7 and TRBJ2-5, with D hard to call. The CDR3 is made up of 12 amino acids. Germline loops: CDR1 SSHAT, CDR2 FNYEAQ (reference sequence). CDR3 sequence reads: CASSLEGGTQYF. DNA of the CDR3: TGTGCTAGCAGCTTAGAAGGCGGGACCCAGTACTTC.

With regard to this clonotype: This could be a read error, since a much larger clone is one nucleotide away. The chain joins TRBV28 to TRBJ2-2; TRBD1 agrees at 7 bases. Germline V gene lookup returns CDR1 MDHEN and CDR2 SYDVKM. The CDR3 consists of 15 residues. CDR3 bases: TGTGCCAGCAGTTTGGGACAGCGAGTATCCGGGGAGCCGTTTTTT. This sequence encodes CASSLGQRVSGEPFF. Supplemented by reference TRBV28 and TRBJ2-2, the full variable domain reads DVKVTQSSRYLVKRTGEKVFLECVQDMDHENMFWYRQDPGLGLRLIYFSYDVKMKEKGDIPEGYSVSREKKERFSLILESASTNQTSMYLCASSLGQRVSGEPFFGEGSRLTVL.

The sample holds a few counts of this clonotype. This chain links TRBV5-1 with TRBJ2-1; D uncertain. The CDR3 spans 16 residues. Germline CDR1 reads SGHRS; CDR2 reads YFSETQ. Trimming stripped 2 bases from V and 3 bases from J, with 15 bases between. The CDR3 DNA is TGCGCCAGCAGCTTCGAGTCCCTGACGCACTACAATGAGCAGTTCTTC. This sequence encodes CASSFESLTHYNEQFF.

The rearrangement links TRBV27 to TRBJ2-5, with D perhaps TRBD2 (6 bases). The CDR3 runs to 15 residues. V was trimmed by 0 bases and J by 5 bases, leaving 13 bases between them. Germline values: CDR1 MNHEY, CDR2 SMNVEV (reference sequence). The CDR3 nucleotides read TGTGCCAGCAGTTTATCACCCGGGAGCCACGAGACCCAGTACTTC. It is translated as CASSLSPGSHETQYF.

This clonotype came up a few times. This chain joins TRBV7-9 and TRBJ1-4; TRBD1 agrees at 7 bases. V gave up 5 bases and J gave up 8 bases; unmatched junction bases: 11. This CDR3 has 15 amino acids. Germline V lookup: CDR1 SEHNR, CDR2 FQNEAQ (reference sequence). The CDR3 loop is CASSLTSTGKEKLFF. The CDR3 DNA sequence: TGTGCCAGCAGCCTGACCTCGACAGGGAAGGAAAAACTGTTTTTT.

The chain uses TRBV28 and TRBJ1-2; tentative D call: TRBD1 (6 bases). The CDR3 is 16 residues long. V was trimmed by 5 bases and J by 8 bases, leaving 24 bases between them. From germline, CDR1 is MDHEN and CDR2 SYDVKM. CDR3 sequence: CASSTTPGAVVEGYTF. The CDR3 DNA sequence: TGTGCCAGCAGTACAACTCCAGGGGCCGTGGTGGAGGGCTACACCTTC.

The chain joins TRBV29-1 to TRBJ2-1; 13 bases align to TRBD2. This CDR3 has 16 residues. From germline, CDR1 is SQVTM and CDR2 ANQGSEA. With V trimmed by 2 bases and J by 6 bases, 7 bases remained unmatched. The CDR3 bases are TGCAGCGTTGAAACCAGCGGGACTAGCGGGATCAATGAGCAGTTCTTC. It is translated as CSVETSGTSGINEQFF.

This clonotype was seen ten or more times. V and J are TRBV28 and TRBJ1-5; the D gene is possibly TRBD1 (5 bases). CDR1 MDHEN and CDR2 SYDVKM come from the germline V gene. The V and J ends lost 3 bases and 9 bases respectively, with 6 bases between them. This CDR3 spans 11 amino acids. This CDR3 reads CASSLQGPQHF. DNA of the CDR3: TGTGCCAGCAGTTTGCAGGGGCCCCAGCATTTT.

The chain is built from TRBV20-1 and TRBJ1-4, with D possibly being TRBD1 (5 bases). The CDR3 sequence is 14 residues long. Looked up from germline, CDR1 is DFQATT and CDR2 is SNEGSKA (reference sequence). V lost 3 bases, J lost 3 bases, and 11 bases lay in between. CDR3 sequence: CSASDGAANEKLFF. DNA of the CDR3: TGCAGTGCTAGTGACGGGGCAGCTAATGAAAAACTGTTTTTT.

In its sample, this clonotype was seen a few times. The chain has TRBV20-1 and TRBJ1-6, with 9 bases fitting TRBD1. The germline V gene has CDR1 DFQATT and CDR2 SNEGSKA (reference sequence). The CDR3 is made up of 18 amino acids. V dropped 1 base and J dropped 4; count of bases not matched to a gene: 11. The CDR3 loop is CSARGGQGGAIYNSPLHF. CDR3 sequence (DNA): TGCAGTGCTAGAGGGGGACAGGGCGGCGCGATATATAATTCACCCCTCCACTTT.

This clonotype was found many times. This chain uses TRBV27 with TRBJ1-1; no definite D call. There are 12 residues in the CDR3. In germline, CDR1 is MNHEY, CDR2 SMNVEV (reference sequence). V gave up 5 bases and J gave up 0 bases, with 4 bases separating them. The CDR3 DNA reads as TGTGCCAGCAGTGGGCTGAACACTGAAGCTTTCTTT. This gives the protein CASSGLNTEAFF.

The table lists this clonotype with a few counts. V is TRBV7-9 and J is TRBJ2-1; D unclear. Germline V gene lookup returns CDR1 SEHNR and CDR2 FQNEAQ (reference sequence). The CDR3 loop spans 12 amino acids. V lost 6 bases to trimming and J lost 6 bases, with 9 bases between them. CDR3 sequence reads: CASSSSVNEQFF. In nucleotides, the CDR3 is TGTGCCAGCAGTTCTAGTGTCAATGAGCAGTTCTTC. The full variable domain, rest sourced from reference TRBV7-9 and TRBJ2-1, is DTGVSQNPRHKITKRGQNVTFRCDPISEHNRLYWYRQTLGQGPEFLTYFQNEAQLEKSRLLSDRFSAERPKGSFSTLEIQRTEQGDSAMYLCASSSSVNEQFFGPGTRLTVL.

This chain connects TRBV20-1 to TRBJ2-1, with TRBD2 matching over 10 bases. The CDR3 has 14 residues. With V trimmed by 6 bases and J by 5 bases, 7 bases remained unmatched. Per the germline V gene, CDR1 is DFQATT and CDR2 is SNEGSKA (reference sequence). The CDR3 DNA is TGCAGTGCAACCAGCGGGAGGGCCGACAATGAGCAGTTCTTC. It translates to CSATSGRADNEQFF.